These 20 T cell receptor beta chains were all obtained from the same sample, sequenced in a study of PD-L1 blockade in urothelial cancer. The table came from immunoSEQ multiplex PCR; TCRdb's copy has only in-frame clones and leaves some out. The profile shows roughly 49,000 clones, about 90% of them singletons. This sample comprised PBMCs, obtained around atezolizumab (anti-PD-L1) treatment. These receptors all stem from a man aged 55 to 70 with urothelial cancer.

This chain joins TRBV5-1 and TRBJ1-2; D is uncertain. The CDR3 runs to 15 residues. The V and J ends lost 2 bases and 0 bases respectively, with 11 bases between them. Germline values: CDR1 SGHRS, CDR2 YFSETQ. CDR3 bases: TGCGCCAGCAGCTTTAAGTACGAGGCTAACTATGGCTACACCTTC. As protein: CASSFKYEANYGYTF.

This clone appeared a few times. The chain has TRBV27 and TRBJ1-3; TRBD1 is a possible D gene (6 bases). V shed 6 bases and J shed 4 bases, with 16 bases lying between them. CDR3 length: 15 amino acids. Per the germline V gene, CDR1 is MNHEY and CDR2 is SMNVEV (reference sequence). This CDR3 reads CASSLSGRGGNTIYF. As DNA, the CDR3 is TGTGCCAGCAGCCTATCAGGCAGGGGAGGAAACACCATATATTTT.

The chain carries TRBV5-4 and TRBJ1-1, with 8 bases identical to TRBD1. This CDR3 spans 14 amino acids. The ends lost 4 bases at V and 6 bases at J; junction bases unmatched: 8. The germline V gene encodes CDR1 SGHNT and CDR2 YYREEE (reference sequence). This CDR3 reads CASSGAGGLAEAFF. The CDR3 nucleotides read TGTGCCAGCAGCGGCGCAGGGGGCCTCGCTGAAGCTTTCTTT.

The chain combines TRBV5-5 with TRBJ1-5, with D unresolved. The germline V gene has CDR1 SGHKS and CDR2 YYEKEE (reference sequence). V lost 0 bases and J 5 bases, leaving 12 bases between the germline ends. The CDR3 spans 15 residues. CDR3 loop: CASSLAPFQDQPQHF. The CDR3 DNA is TGTGCCAGCAGCTTGGCGCCTTTCCAGGATCAGCCCCAGCATTTT.

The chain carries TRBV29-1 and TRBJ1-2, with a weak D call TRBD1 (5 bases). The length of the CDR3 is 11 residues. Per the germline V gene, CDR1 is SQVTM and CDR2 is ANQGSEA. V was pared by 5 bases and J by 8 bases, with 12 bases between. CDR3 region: CSVFGGGGYTF. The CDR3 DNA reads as TGCAGCGTTTTCGGGGGGGGAGGCTACACCTTC.

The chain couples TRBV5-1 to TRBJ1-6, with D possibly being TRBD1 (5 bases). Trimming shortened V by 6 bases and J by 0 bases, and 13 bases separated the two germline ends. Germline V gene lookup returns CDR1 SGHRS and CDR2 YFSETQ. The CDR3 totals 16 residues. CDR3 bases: TGCGCCAGCACCTTAGACAGCAGCTCCTATAATTCACCCCTCCACTTT. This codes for CASTLDSSSYNSPLHF.

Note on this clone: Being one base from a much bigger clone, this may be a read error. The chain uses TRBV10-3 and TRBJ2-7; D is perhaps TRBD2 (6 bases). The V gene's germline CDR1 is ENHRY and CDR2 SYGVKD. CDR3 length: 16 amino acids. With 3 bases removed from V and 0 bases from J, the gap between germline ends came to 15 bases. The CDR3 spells CAISEGPGESSYEQYF. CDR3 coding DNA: TGTGCCATCAGTGAAGGGCCGGGGGAGAGCTCCTACGAGCAGTACTTC.

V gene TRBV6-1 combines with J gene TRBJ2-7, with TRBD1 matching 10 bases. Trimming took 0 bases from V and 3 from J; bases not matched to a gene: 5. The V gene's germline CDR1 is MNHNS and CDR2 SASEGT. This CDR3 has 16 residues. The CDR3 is CASSEATGQGYYEQYF. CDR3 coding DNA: TGTGCCAGCAGTGAAGCCACGGGACAGGGGTACTACGAGCAGTACTTC.

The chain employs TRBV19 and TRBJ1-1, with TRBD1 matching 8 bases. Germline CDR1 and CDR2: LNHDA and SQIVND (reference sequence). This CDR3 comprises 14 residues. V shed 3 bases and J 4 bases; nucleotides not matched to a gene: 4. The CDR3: CASSIGTGGTEAFF. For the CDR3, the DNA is TGTGCCAGTAGTATCGGGACAGGTGGCACTGAAGCTTTCTTT. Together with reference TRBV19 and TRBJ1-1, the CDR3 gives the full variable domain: DGGITQSPKYLFRKEGQNVTLSCEQNLNHDAMYWYRQDPGQGLRLIYYSQIVNDFQKGDIAEGYSVSREKKESFPLTVTSAQKNPTAFYLCASSIGTGGTEAFFGQGTRLTVV.

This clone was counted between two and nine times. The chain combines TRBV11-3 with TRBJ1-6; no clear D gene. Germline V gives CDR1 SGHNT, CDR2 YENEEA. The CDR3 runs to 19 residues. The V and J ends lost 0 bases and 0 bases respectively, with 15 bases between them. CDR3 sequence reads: CASSLEFGLLSSYNSPLHF. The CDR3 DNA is TGTGCCAGCAGCTTAGAATTCGGACTCTTGAGCTCCTATAATTCACCCCTCCACTTT.

This CDR3 reads CASRLAGGRTGELFF. In nucleotides, the CDR3 is TGTGCCAGCAGACTAGCGGGGGGGCGCACCGGGGAGCTGTTTTTT. The chain employs TRBV27 and TRBJ2-2; 13 positions match TRBD2. Germline assignment: CDR1 MNHEY and CDR2 SMNVEV (reference sequence). Germline trimming cut 6 bases from V and 4 bases from J; bases unmatched to any gene: 2. There are 15 residues in the CDR3.

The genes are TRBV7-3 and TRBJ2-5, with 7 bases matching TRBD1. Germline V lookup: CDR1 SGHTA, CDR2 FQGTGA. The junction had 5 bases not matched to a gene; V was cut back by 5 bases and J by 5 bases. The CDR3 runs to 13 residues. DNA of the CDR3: TGTGCCAGCAGCCCAGGGGGTTGGGAGACCCAGTACTTC. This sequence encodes CASSPGGWETQYF.

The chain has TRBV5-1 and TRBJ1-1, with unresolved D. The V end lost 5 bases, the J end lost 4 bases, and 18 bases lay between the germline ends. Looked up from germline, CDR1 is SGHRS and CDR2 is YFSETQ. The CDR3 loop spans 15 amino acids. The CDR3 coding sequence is TGCGCCAGCAGGGGTTATGAGGGTAGAGGCACTGAAGCTTTCTTT. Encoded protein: CASRGYEGRGTEAFF.

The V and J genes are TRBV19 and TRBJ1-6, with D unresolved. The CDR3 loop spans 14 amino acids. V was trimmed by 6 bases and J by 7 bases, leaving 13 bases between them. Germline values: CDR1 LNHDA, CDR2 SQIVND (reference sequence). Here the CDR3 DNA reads TGTGCCAGTAGGTCGGAGATGTACAATTCACCCCTCCACTTT. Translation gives CASRSEMYNSPLHF.

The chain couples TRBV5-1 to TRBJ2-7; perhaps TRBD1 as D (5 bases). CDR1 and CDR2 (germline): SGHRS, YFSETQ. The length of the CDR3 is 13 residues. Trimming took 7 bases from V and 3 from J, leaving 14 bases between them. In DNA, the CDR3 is TGCGCCAGCTCCGAGGACACCTTCTACGAGCAGTACTTC. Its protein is CASSEDTFYEQYF.

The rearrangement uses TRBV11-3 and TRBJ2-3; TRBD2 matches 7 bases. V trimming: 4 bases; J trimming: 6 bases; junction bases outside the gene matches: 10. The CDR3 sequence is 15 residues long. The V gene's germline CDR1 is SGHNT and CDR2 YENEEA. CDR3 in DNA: TGTGCCAGCAGCTCCTGGGGGGGGATTGCGGATACGCAGTATTTT. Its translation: CASSSWGGIADTQYF.

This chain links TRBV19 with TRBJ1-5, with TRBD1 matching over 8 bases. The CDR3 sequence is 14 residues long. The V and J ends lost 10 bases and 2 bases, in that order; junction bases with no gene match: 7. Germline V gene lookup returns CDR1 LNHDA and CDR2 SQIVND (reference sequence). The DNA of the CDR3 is TGTGCCACCCAGGACAGGGAAGGCAATCAGCCCCAGCATTTT. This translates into CATQDREGNQPQHF.

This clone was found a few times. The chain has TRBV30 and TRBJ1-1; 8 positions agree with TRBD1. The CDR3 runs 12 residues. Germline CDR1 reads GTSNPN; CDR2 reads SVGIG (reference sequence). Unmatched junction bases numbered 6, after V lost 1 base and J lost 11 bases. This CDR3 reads CAWSGQGAKAFF. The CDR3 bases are TGTGCCTGGAGTGGTCAGGGGGCAAAGGCTTTCTTT.

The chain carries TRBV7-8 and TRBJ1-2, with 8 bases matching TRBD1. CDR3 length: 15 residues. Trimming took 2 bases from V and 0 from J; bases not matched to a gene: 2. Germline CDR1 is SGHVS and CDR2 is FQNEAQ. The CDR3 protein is CASSLQGAANYGYTF. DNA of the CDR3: TGTGCCAGCAGCTTACAGGGGGCTGCTAACTATGGCTACACCTTC.

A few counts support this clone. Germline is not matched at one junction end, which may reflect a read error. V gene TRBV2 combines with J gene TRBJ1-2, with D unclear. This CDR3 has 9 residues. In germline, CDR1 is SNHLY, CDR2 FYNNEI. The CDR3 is CASSGGNTF. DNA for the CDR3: TGTGCCAGCAGTGGTGGCAACACCTTC.